This T cell receptor (beta chain) was found in a study of T cell responses to AZD1222 COVID-19 vaccine. Whole-study findings and limits: CD4 TCRs linked to vaccination spanned spike, dominating at 160-218 and 743-854. There were mostly white British donors and more females than males, and clonal diversity was possibly underestimated. Seropositivity was recorded at baseline in only 6 or 7 AZD1222 recipients.

This CDR3 comprises 13 residues. V dropped 5 bases and J dropped 3; count of bases not matched to a gene: 3. Germline V gene lookup returns CDR1 SEHNR and CDR2 FQNEAQ (reference sequence). TCRdb keeps only in-frame clones here, not all; method: immunoSEQ multiplex PCR. The repertoire holds 65,000 to 85,000 clones, approximately 85% seen once, with roughly 10% in the top ten. As concerns this clone: Its cognate antigen is unknown.

The clonotype was recovered from an adult who received the AZD1222 COVID-19 vaccine. This chain links TRBV7-9 with TRBJ1-1; 7 positions match TRBD1. The source was peripheral blood, collected 28 days after the second AZD1222 dose. The CDR3 reads CASSHTGDTEAFF. CDR3 DNA: TGTGCCAGCAGCCATACAGGGGACACTGAAGCTTTCTTT.